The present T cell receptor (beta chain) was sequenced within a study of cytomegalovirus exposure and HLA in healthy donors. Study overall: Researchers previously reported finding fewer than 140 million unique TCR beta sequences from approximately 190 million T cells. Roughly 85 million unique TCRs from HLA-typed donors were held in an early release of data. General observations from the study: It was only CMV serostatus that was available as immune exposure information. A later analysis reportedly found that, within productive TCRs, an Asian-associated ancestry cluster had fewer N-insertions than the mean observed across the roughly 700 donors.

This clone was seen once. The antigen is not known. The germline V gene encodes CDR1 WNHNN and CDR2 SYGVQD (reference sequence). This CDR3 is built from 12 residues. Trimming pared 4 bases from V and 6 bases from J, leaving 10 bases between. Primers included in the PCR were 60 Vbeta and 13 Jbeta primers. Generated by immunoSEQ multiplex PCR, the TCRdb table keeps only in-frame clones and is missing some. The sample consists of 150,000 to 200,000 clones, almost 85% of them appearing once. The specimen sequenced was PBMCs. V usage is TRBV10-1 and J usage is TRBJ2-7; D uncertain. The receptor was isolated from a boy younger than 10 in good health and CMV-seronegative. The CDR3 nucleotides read TGCGCCAGCAGTGTCTCTCGCGGCGAGCAGTACTTC. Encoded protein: CASSVSRGEQYF.